This TCR beta chain was sequenced during a study of cytomegalovirus exposure and HLA in healthy donors. Regarding this clone: Its antigen is currently unknown.

Study results and caveats: Evidence from a later analysis indicated that most CMV-associated TCR beta chains looked HLA-restricted. Earlier findings revealed that most TCR beta V segments proved productive either about 87% or about 30% of the time.

The V segment lost 0 bases and the J segment 5 bases; nucleotides outside the gene matches: 3. CDR1 and CDR2 (germline): SGHRS, YFSETQ. This CDR3 has 14 residues. The primer mix had 60 Vbeta and 13 Jbeta primers. Clones were read by immunoSEQ multiplex PCR, and TCRdb kept only the in-frame ones, dropping some. This sample has more than 95,000 clones, with 75% to 80% found just once. The sequencing input was PBMCs. The genes are TRBV5-1 and TRBJ2-5; 8 bases agree with TRBD2. This receptor was taken from a man aged 55 to 70 in good health and CMV-seropositive. The CDR3, as DNA: TGCGCCAGCAGCTTGGCAGGCGGGGGGGAGACCCAGTACTTC. Translating gives CASSLAGGGETQYF.